The clone carrying this TCR beta chain has just a few counts. Antigen: not known. There are 13 residues in the CDR3. Trimming shortened V by 8 bases and J by 5 bases, and 13 bases separated the two germline ends. CDR1 is MNHEY and CDR2 is SVGAGI in the germline V gene. These data originate in a study of EBV T-cell therapy then PD-1 blockade in nasopharyngeal carcinoma. Using immunoSEQ multiplex PCR, the repertoire was profiled, and TCRdb retains in-frame clones only, with some absent. This sample has 20,000 to 25,000 clones; roughly 84% occur once, and the top ten carry approximately 30%. Sample treatment: AdE1-LMPpoly-expanded autologous EBV-specific T-cell therapy followed by anti-PD-1 nivolumab.

The sequence derives from a middle-aged man with nasopharyngeal carcinoma. V usage is TRBV6-5 and J usage is TRBJ1-5; unclear D gene. Here the sequenced sample was CD8+ T cells from blood, taken around day 60 from a patient whose treatment included autologous EBV-specific T cells and nivolumab. The CDR3 region is CASGIQRHQPQHF. The DNA for the CDR3 is TGTGCCAGCGGGATACAAAGACATCAGCCCCAGCATTTT.